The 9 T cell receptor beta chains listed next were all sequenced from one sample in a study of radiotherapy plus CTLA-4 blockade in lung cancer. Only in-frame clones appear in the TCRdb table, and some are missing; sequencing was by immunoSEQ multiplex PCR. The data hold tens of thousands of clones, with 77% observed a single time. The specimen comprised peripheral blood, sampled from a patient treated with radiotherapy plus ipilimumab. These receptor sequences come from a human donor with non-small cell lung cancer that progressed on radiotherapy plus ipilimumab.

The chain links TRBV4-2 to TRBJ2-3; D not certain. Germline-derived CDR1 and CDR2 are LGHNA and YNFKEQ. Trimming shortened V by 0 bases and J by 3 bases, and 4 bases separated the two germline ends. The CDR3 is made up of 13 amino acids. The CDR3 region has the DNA TGTGCCAGCAGCCAAGAGTGGACAGATACGCAGTATTTT. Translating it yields CASSQEWTDTQYF.

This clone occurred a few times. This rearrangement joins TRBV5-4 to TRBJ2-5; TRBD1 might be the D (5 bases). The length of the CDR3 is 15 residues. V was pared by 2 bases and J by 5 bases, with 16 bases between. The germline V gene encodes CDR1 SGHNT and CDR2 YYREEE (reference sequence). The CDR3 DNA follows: TGTGCCAGCAGCTTTCGACAGTTCCAAATGGAGACCCAGTACTTC. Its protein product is CASSFRQFQMETQYF.

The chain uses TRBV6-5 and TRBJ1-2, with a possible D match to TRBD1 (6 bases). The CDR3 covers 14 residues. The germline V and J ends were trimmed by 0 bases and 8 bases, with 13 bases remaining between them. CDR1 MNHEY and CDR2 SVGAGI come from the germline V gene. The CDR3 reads CASSYSGGSGGYTF. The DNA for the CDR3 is TGTGCCAGCAGTTACTCTGGGGGCTCGGGAGGCTACACCTTC.

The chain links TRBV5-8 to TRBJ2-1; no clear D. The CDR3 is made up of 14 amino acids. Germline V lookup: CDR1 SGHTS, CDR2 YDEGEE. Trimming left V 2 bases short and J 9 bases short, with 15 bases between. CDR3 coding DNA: TGTGCCAGCAGCTTTTCCTACGGAGAAGGTGAGCAGTTCTTC. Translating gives CASSFSYGEGEQFF.

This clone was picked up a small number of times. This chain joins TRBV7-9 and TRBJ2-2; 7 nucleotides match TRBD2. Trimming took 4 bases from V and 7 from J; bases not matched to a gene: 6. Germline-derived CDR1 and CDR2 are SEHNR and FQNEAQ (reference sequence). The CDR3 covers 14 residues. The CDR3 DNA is TGTGCCAGCAGCTCAAGCGGGAACGTCGGGGAGCTGTTTTTT. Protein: CASSSSGNVGELFF.

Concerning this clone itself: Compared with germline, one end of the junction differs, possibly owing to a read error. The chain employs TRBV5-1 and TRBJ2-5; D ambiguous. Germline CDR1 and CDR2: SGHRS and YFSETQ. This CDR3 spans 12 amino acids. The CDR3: CASSLDQETQYF. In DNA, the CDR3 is TGCGCCAGCAGCCTGGACCAGGAGACCCAGTACTTC.

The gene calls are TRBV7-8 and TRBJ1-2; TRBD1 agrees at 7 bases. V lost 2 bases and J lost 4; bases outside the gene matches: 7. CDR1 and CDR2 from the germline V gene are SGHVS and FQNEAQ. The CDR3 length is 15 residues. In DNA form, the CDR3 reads TGTGCCAGCAGCTTATTCGAGGGGGCCTCCTATGGCTACACCTTC. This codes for CASSLFEGASYGYTF.

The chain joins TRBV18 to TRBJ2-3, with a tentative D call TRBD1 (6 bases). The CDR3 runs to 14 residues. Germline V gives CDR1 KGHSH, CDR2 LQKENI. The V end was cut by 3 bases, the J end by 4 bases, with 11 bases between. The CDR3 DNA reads TGTGCCAGCTCACCGCCAGACAGGTCAGATACGCAGTATTTT. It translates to CASSPPDRSDTQYF.

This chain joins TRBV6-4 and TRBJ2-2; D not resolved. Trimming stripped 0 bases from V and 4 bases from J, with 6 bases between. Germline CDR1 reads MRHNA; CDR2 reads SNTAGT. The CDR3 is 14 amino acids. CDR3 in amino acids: CASSDSSGTGELFF. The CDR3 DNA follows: TGTGCCAGCAGTGACTCGTCAGGCACCGGGGAGCTGTTTTTT.